The clone carrying this T cell receptor (beta chain) has more than one count but fewer than ten. Its antigen is unknown. These data belong to a study of beta chain features in type 1 diabetes. The authors reverse transcribed all of the isolated RNA, so sequencing captured expressed TCRB transcripts. The method was immunoSEQ multiplex PCR; TCRdb's version includes in-frame clones alone and lacks a portion of them. Of under 250,000 clones listed, approximately 14% are singletons. Heparinised blood was drawn once per donor, averaging around 120 mL. Points from the study as a whole: In every one of the four CD4+ subsets, TCRB CDR3s were moderately but significantly shorter in Type 1 diabetes patients.

Germline values: CDR1 SQVTM, CDR2 ANQGSEA. The CDR3 spans 13 residues. The germline V and J ends were trimmed by 4 bases and 4 bases, with 13 bases remaining between them. Sequenced: naive CD4+ T cells from blood. The chain links TRBV29-1 to TRBJ1-2, with no clear D. This clonotype was sampled from a woman between 35 and 50 years old in good health. In DNA form, the CDR3 reads TGCAGCGTTGTCATGGGCATAGGCTATGGCTACACCTTC. It encodes CSVVMGIGYGYTF. Combining the CDR3 with reference TRBV29-1 and TRBJ1-2 gives the whole variable domain SAVISQKPSRDICQRGTSLTIQCQVDSQVTMMFWYRQQPGQSLTLIATANQGSEATYESGFVIDKFPISRPNLTFSTLTVSNMSPEDSSIYLCSVVMGIGYGYTFGSGTRLTVV.